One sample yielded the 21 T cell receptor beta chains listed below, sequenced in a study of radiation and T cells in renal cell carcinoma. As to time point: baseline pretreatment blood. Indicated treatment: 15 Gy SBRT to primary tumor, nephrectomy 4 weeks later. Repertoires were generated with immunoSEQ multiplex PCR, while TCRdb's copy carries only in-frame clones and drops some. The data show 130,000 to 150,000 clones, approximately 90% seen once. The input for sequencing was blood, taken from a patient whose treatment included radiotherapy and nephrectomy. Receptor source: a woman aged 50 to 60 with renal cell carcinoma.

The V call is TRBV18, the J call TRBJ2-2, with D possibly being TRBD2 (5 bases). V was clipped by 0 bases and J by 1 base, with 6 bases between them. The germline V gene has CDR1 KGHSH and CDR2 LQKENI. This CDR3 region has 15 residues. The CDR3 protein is CASSPPGVNTGELFF. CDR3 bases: TGTGCCAGCTCACCACCCGGGGTGAACACCGGGGAGCTGTTTTTT.

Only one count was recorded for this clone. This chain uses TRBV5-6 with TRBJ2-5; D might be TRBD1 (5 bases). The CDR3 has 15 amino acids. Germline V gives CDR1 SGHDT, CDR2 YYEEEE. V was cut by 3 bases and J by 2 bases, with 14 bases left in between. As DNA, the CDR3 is TGTGCCAGCAGCTCTAGGGCAGGGTGGCAAGAGACCCAGTACTTC. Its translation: CASSSRAGWQETQYF.

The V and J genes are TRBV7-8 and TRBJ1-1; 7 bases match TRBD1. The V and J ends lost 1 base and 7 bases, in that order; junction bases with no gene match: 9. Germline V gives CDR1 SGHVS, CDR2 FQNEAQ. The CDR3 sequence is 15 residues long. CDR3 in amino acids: CASSLVARGDGEAFF. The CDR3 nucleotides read TGTGCCAGCAGCTTAGTTGCCAGGGGGGATGGTGAAGCTTTCTTT.

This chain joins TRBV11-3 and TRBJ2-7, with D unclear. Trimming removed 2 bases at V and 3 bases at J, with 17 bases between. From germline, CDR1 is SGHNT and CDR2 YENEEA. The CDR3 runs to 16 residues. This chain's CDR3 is CASSLQYRAPHYEQYF. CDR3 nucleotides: TGTGCCAGCAGCTTACAATACCGGGCCCCCCACTACGAGCAGTACTTC. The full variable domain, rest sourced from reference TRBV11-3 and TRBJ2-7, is EAGVVQSPRYKIIEKKQPVAFWCNPISGHNTLYWYLQNLGQGPELLIRYENEEAVDDSQLPKDRFSAERLKGVDSTLKIQPAELGDSAVYLCASSLQYRAPHYEQYFGPGTRLTVT.

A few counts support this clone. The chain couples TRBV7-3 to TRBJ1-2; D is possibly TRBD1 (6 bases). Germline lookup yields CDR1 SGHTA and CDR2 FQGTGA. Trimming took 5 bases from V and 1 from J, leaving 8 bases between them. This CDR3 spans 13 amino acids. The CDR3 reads CASSPQGNYGYTF. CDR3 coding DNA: TGTGCCAGCAGCCCACAGGGTAACTATGGCTACACCTTC.

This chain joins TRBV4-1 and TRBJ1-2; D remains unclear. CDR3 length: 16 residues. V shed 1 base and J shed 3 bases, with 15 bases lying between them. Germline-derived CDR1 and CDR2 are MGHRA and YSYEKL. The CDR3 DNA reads TGCGCCAGCAGCCAAGCCCCCCGGAGGTTGGACTATGGCTACACCTTC. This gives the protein CASSQAPRRLDYGYTF.

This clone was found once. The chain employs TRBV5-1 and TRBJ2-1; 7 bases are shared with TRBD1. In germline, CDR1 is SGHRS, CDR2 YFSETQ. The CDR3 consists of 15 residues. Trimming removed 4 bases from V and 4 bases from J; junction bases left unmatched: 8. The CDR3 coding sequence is TGCGCCAGCAGCAGGGGACAGTCGAGGTACAATGAGCAGTTCTTC. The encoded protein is CASSRGQSRYNEQFF.

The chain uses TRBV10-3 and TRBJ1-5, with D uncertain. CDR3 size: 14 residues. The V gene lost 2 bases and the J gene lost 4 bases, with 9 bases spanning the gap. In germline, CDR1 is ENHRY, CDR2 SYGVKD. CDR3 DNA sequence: TGTGCCATCAGTGAGCTCAAGAAAAATCAGCCCCAGCATTTT. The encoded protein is CAISELKKNQPQHF.

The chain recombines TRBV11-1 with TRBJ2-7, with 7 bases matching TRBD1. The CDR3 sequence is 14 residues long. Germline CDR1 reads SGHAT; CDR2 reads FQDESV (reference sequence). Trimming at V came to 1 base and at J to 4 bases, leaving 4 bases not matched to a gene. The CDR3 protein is CASSLGTGRYEQYF. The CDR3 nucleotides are TGTGCCAGCAGCTTAGGGACAGGAAGGTACGAGCAGTACTTC.

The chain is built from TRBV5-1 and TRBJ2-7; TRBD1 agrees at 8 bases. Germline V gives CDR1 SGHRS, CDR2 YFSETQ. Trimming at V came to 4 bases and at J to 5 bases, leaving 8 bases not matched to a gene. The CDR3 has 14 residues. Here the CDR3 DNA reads TGCGCCAGCAGCATCGACAGGGGAAGTGACGAGCAGTACTTC. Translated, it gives CASSIDRGSDEQYF.

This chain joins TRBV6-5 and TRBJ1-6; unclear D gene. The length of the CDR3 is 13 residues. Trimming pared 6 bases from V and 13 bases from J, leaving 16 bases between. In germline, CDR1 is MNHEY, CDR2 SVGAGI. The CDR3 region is CASSAKGGVPLHF. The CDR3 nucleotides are TGTGCCAGCAGCGCAAAAGGCGGGGTCCCCCTCCACTTT.

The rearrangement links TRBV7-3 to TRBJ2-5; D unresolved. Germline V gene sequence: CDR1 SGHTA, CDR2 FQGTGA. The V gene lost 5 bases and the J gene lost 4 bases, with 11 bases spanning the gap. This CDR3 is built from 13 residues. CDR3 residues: CASSPGHAETQYF. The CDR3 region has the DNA TGTGCCAGCAGCCCCGGGCACGCAGAGACCCAGTACTTC.

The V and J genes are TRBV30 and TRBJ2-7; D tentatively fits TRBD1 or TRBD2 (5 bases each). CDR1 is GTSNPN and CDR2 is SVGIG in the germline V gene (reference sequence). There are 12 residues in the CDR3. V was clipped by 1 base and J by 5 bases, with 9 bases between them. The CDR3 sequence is CAWSAQGHEQYF. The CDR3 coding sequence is TGTGCCTGGAGTGCCCAGGGACACGAGCAGTACTTC.

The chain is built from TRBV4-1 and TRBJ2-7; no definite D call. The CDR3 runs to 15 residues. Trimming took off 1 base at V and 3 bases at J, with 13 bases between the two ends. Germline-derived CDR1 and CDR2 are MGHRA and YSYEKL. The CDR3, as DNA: TGCGCCAGCAGCCAAGTTATAGCCCCTAGCTACGAGCAGTACTTC. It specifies CASSQVIAPSYEQYF.

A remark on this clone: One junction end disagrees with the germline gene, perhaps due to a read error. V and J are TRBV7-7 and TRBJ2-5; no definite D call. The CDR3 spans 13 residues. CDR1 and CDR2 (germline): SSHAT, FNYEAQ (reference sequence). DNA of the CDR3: TGTGCTAGCAGCCAGTCGACTCCGGGGACCCAGTACTTC. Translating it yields CASSQSTPGTQYF.

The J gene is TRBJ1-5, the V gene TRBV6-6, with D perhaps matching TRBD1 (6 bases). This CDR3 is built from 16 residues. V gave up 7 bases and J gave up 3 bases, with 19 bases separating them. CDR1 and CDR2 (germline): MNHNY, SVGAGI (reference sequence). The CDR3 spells CASNAPRGGANQPQHF. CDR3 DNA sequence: TGTGCCAGCAATGCTCCCCGGGGGGGGGCCAATCAGCCCCAGCATTTT.

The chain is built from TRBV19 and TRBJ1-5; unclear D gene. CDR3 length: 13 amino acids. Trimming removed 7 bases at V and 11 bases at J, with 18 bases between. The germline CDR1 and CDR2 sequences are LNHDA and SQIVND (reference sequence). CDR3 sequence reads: CASTPASPGTQHF. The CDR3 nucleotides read TGTGCCAGTACCCCCGCGAGTCCGGGAACCCAGCATTTT.

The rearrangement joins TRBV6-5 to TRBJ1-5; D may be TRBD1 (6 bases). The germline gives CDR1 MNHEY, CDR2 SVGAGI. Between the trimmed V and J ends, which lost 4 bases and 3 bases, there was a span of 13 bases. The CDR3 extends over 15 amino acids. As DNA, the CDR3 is TGTGCCAGCAGTTTCAGGCAGGGACACAATCAGCCCCAGCATTTT. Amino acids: CASSFRQGHNQPQHF.

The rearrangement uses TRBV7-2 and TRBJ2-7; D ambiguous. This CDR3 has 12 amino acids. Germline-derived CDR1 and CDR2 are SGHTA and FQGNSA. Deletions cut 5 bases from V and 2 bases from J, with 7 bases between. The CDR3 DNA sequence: TGTGCCAGCAGCCCCGAAACCTACGAGCAGTACTTC. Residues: CASSPETYEQYF. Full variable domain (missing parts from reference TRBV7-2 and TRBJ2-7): GAGVSQSPSNKVTEKGKDVELRCDPISGHTALYWYRQSLGQGLEFLIYFQGNSAPDKSGLPSDRFSAERTGGSVSTLTIQRTQQEDSAVYLCASSPETYEQYFGPGTRLTVT.

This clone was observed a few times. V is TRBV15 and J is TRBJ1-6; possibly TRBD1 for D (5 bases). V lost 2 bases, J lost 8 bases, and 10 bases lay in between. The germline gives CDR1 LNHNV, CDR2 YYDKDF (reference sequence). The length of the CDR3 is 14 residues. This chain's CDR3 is CATSRWGFDSPLHF. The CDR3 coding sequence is TGTGCCACCAGCAGATGGGGGTTCGATTCACCCCTCCACTTT.

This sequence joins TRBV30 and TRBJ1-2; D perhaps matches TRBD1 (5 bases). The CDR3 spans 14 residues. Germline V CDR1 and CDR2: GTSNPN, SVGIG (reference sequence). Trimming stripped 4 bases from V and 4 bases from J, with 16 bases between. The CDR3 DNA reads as TGTGCCTGGAAAGCGCAAGGAGGGGCCTATGGCTACACCTTC. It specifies CAWKAQGGAYGYTF. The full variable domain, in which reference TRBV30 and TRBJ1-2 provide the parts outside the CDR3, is SQTIHQWPATLVQPVGSPLSLECTVEGTSNPNLYWYRQAAGRGLQLLFYSVGIGQISSEVPQNLSASRPQDRQFILSSKKLLLSDSGFYLCAWKAQGGAYGYTFGSGTRLTVV.